Each of the 2 T cell receptor beta chains below was sequenced from the same sample in a study of blood T cell repertoires in COVID-19. Generated by immunoSEQ multiplex PCR, the TCRdb table keeps only in-frame clones and is missing some. Of about 390,000 clones listed, about 90% are singletons. Sequenced sample: peripheral blood. The receptors were gathered from a woman aged 55-70 years with COVID-19, enrolled during active disease.

This clone was seen only a few times. The rearrangement joins TRBV5-1 to TRBJ2-1; D not certain. CDR3 length equals 11 residues. The germline V gene encodes CDR1 SGHRS and CDR2 YFSETQ. Trimming took off 1 base at V and 8 bases at J, with 4 bases between the two ends. The DNA of the CDR3 is TGCGCCAGCAGCTTGCGCGATGAGCAGTTCTTC. Protein: CASSLRDEQFF.

This clone was seen only once. The chain employs TRBV7-9 and TRBJ1-2; 7 bases fit TRBD1. Germline V gene lookup returns CDR1 SEHNR and CDR2 FQNEAQ (reference sequence). The CDR3 totals 12 residues. J was trimmed by 7 bases and V by 4 bases; bases with no gene match: 3. The DNA of the CDR3 is TGTGCCAGCAGCTCACAGGGGTTTGGCTACACCTTC. It codes for CASSSQGFGYTF. The entire variable domain, with the rest obtained from reference TRBV7-9 and TRBJ1-2, is as follows: DTGVSQNPRHKITKRGQNVTFRCDPISEHNRLYWYRQTLGQGPEFLTYFQNEAQLEKSRLLSDRFSAERPKGSFSTLEIQRTEQGDSAMYLCASSSQGFGYTFGSGTRLTVV.